The next 26 T cell receptor beta chains were all read from a single sample in a study of blood T cells in healthy people across ages. It was with a sample-barcoded 5' primer and a J-beta primer mix that a second PCR of about 6 to 12 cycles was run. Each CDR3 protein gets one entry after TCRdb re-called the 5' RACE reads with MiXCR. Counted here are approximately 730,000 distinct CDR3 sequences, about 53% occurring once; the ten biggest clones make up about 42%. Sequencing was performed on blood. The receptors derive from a man aged 80 or over in good health.

The table lists this clonotype with a few counts. For the CDR3, the DNA is TGTGCCAGCAGTCAGACGGACTACGAGCAGTACTTC. The encoded protein is CASSQTDYEQYF. The chain joins TRBV7-9 to TRBJ2-4; D is unresolved. The J call is in doubt because the DNA end fits TRBJ2-7 better. Germline-derived CDR1 and CDR2 are SEHNR and FQNEAQ (reference sequence). The CDR3 length is 12 residues.

Regarding this clonotype: One end of the junction varies from germline; a read error may be responsible. The chain couples TRBV7-8 to TRBJ2-6, with D perhaps being TRBD1 or TRBD2 (5 bases each). CDR3 size: 18 residues. Germline loops: CDR1 SGHVS, CDR2 FQNEAQ. CDR3 region: CTSSLMGVRLTGANVLTF. CDR3 DNA sequence: TGTACCAGCAGCTTAATGGGGGTACGTCTGACCGGGGCCAACGTCCTGACTTTC.

The genes are TRBV5-1 and TRBJ2-7; 7 bases line up with TRBD2. V gave up 4 bases and J gave up 3 bases; unmatched junction bases: 1. Germline V gene sequence: CDR1 SGHRS, CDR2 YFSETQ. This CDR3 comprises 12 residues. This chain's CDR3 is CASSRDYYEQYF. The CDR3 DNA sequence: TGCGCCAGCAGCAGGGACTACTACGAGCAGTACTTC.

A few counts support this clonotype. DNA of the CDR3: TGTGCCAGCAGTTACTCAGAGCCGGGGAGCTACGAGCAGTACTTC. Its protein product is CASSYSEPGSYEQYF. The chain is built from TRBV6-5 and TRBJ2-7, with D perhaps matching TRBD2 (5 bases). The CDR3 runs to 15 residues. Trimming cost V 0 bases and J 3 bases, with 12 bases left between them. Germline CDR1 reads MNHEY; CDR2 reads SVGAGI.

On this clonotype: Since no conserved phenylalanine or tryptophan closes the CDR3, a read error is the likely cause. The chain joins TRBV9 to TRBJ2-1; weak D call: TRBD1 (6 bases). Germline V gives CDR1 SGDLS, CDR2 YYNGEE. Deletions cut 3 bases from V and 5 bases from J, with 15 bases between. The CDR3 contains 15 residues. The CDR3: CASSGLGGYHNEQFV. The CDR3 region has the DNA TGTGCCAGCAGCGGTTTAGGGGGATATCACAATGAGCAGTTCGTC.

This clonotype turned up a few times. The genes are TRBV18 and TRBJ2-1, with D tentatively TRBD2 (6 bases). This CDR3 spans 13 amino acids. Germline V gene sequence: CDR1 KGHSH, CDR2 LQKENI. Trimming stripped 3 bases from V and 14 bases from J, with 17 bases between. The CDR3 DNA is TGTGCCAGCTCACCCCCGGAGGGCCTTGTTGAGTTCTTC. Translating gives CASSPPEGLVEFF.

The V and J genes are TRBV6-1 and TRBJ2-5; TRBD1 agrees at 9 bases. The last part of the DNA fits TRBJ2-7 better; the J call may be wrong. Germline lookup yields CDR1 MNHNS and CDR2 SASEGT. This CDR3 contains 14 residues. CDR3 sequence: CASTRQGGYYEQYF. The CDR3 DNA follows: TGTGCCAGCACCCGACAGGGGGGTTACTACGAGCAGTACTTC.

This clonotype was found a few times. V and J are TRBV5-1 and TRBJ1-5; D possibly corresponds to TRBD1 (5 bases). In germline, CDR1 is SGHRS, CDR2 YFSETQ. This CDR3 is built from 15 residues. The ends were cut back, 0 bases at V and 7 bases at J, with 14 bases in the middle. The CDR3 here is CASSLEGTPSQPQHF. CDR3 sequence (DNA): TGCGCCAGCAGCTTGGAGGGGACCCCTAGCCAGCCCCAGCATTTT.

This chain connects TRBV28 to TRBJ1-2; the D is unclear. The CDR3 covers 11 residues. Trimming removed 6 bases from V and 8 bases from J, with 10 bases in between. Per the germline V gene, CDR1 is MDHEN and CDR2 is SYDVKM. CDR3 in amino acids: CASSDWRGYTF. The CDR3 nucleotides are TGTGCCAGCAGCGACTGGAGGGGCTACACCTTC.

This clonotype has more than one count but fewer than ten. V and J are TRBV6-2 or TRBV6-3 and TRBJ2-7, with 7 bases identical to TRBD1. The CDR3 contains 13 residues. The germline V gene has CDR1 MNHEY and CDR2 SVGEGT. V lost 5 bases, J lost 3 bases, and 4 bases stayed unmatched. The CDR3 sequence: CASSGRGNYEQYF. The CDR3 bases are TGTGCCAGCAGTGGCAGGGGGAACTACGAGCAGTACTTC.

The chain's CDR3 is CAIRTQGGNGELFF. The CDR3 bases are TGTGCCATCAGGACACAGGGGGGGAACGGGGAGCTGTTTTTT. The chain carries TRBV10-3 and TRBJ2-2; a possible D gene is TRBD1 (8 bases). Germline CDR1 reads ENHRY; CDR2 reads SYGVKD. The CDR3 contains 14 residues. Trimming pared 6 bases from V and 7 bases from J, leaving 15 bases between.

This clonotype showed up just a few times. CDR3 sequence reads: CASRTSGSGGQETQYF. For the CDR3, the DNA is TGCGCCAGCAGGACTAGCGGGAGTGGGGGGCAAGAGACCCAGTACTTC. The gene calls are TRBV5-1 and TRBJ2-5; TRBD2 matches 12 bases. V trimming: 5 bases; J trimming: 2 bases; junction bases outside the gene matches: 7. CDR1 is SGHRS and CDR2 is YFSETQ in the germline V gene. The length of the CDR3 is 16 residues.

For this clonotype: One end of the junction is discordant with germline, which a read error may explain. This chain joins TRBV6-1 and TRBJ1-2; tentatively, D is TRBD1 (6 bases). Germline V CDR1 and CDR2: MNHNS, SASEGT. This CDR3 comprises 14 residues. CDR3 residues: CASSGSSTGSGCTF. DNA for the CDR3: TGTGCCAGCAGTGGTAGCTCGACAGGCTCTGGCTGCACCTTC.

The chain carries TRBV3-1 and TRBJ2-1; D call uncertain. Looked up from germline, CDR1 is LGHDT and CDR2 is YNNKEL (reference sequence). The CDR3 loop spans 12 amino acids. Trimming stripped 1 base from V and 8 bases from J, with 6 bases between. Here the CDR3 DNA reads TGTGCCAGCAGCCAAGTGAACGATGAGCAGTTCTTC. This codes for CASSQVNDEQFF.

The chain couples TRBV5-1 to TRBJ2-6; possibly TRBD1 for D (7 bases). The CDR3 is 16 residues long. The V gene's germline CDR1 is SGHRS and CDR2 YFSETQ. V shed 4 bases and J shed 0 bases, with 11 bases lying between them. CDR3 bases: TGCGCCAGCAGCGGACAGGACTACTCTGGGGCCAACGTCCTGACTTTC. This gives the protein CASSGQDYSGANVLTF.

The chain's CDR3 is CSAPRRDIGETQYF. CDR3 sequence (DNA): TGCAGTGCTCCGAGGCGGGACATCGGGGAGACCCAGTACTTC. J is TRBJ2-5 and V is TRBV20-1; D tentatively fits TRBD1 or TRBD2 (6 bases each). Per the germline V gene, CDR1 is DFQATT and CDR2 is SNEGSKA (reference sequence). The length of the CDR3 is 14 residues. The ends were cut back, 5 bases at V and 5 bases at J, with 18 bases in the middle.

The chain links TRBV20-1 to TRBJ1-2, with D maybe TRBD1 (6 bases). The CDR3 length is 13 residues. Germline V CDR1 and CDR2: DFQATT, SNEGSKA (reference sequence). Between the trimmed V and J ends, which lost 5 bases and 4 bases, there was a span of 14 bases. The CDR3 sequence: CSARTGNGYGYTF. In DNA, the CDR3 is TGCAGTGCTCGCACAGGGAACGGCTATGGCTACACCTTC.

This chain connects TRBV2 to TRBJ1-6; TRBD1 might be the D (6 bases). Germline lookup yields CDR1 SNHLY and CDR2 FYNNEI. Between the trimmed V and J ends, which lost 6 bases and 2 bases, there was a span of 11 bases. The CDR3 totals 15 residues. The chain's CDR3 is CASRTGRTYNSPLHF. The CDR3 DNA is TGTGCCAGCAGAACAGGGAGGACCTATAATTCACCCCTCCACTTT.

The chain carries TRBV20-1 and TRBJ2-5, with 11 bases matching TRBD2. Germline values: CDR1 DFQATT, CDR2 SNEGSKA (reference sequence). The CDR3 contains 17 residues. With V trimmed by 4 bases and J by 7 bases, 17 bases remained unmatched. CDR3 sequence reads: CSATARPIAGGQGTQYF. The CDR3 DNA follows: TGCAGTGCTACGGCGCGACCGATAGCGGGAGGGCAGGGGACCCAGTACTTC.

The chain employs TRBV24-1 and TRBJ2-1, with 10 bases fitting TRBD2. The germline V gene has CDR1 KGHDR and CDR2 SFDVKD. V lost 4 bases, J lost 7 bases, and 6 bases stayed unmatched. There are 15 residues in the CDR3. CDR3 bases: TGTGCCACCAGTGACATAGCGGGAGGTAAAAATGAGCAGTTCTTC. This codes for CATSDIAGGKNEQFF.

The rearrangement joins TRBV6-1 to TRBJ2-4; 12 bases are a match to TRBD2. With the DNA end fitting TRBJ2-7 better, the J assignment may be wrong. The CDR3 consists of 17 residues. The germline gives CDR1 MNHNS, CDR2 SASEGT. The CDR3 coding sequence is TGTGCCAGCACCGCTAGCGGGAGGGCCTGGGTGATAAACGAGCAGTACTTC. It codes for CASTASGRAWVINEQYF.

CDR3 DNA: TGCGCCAGCAGCTTCGGGACAGGGAATTTAGATACGCAGTATTTT. The encoded protein is CASSFGTGNLDTQYF. This rearrangement joins TRBV5-1 to TRBJ2-3; TRBD1 agrees at 9 bases. The CDR3 totals 15 residues. J lost 5 bases, V lost 2 bases, and 6 bases had no gene match. Germline CDR1 SGHRS, CDR2 YFSETQ.

The chain couples TRBV6-2 or TRBV6-3 to TRBJ2-1; TRBD2 matches at 7 bases. Unmatched junction bases numbered 10, after V lost 10 bases and J lost 4 bases. This CDR3 region has 14 residues. Looked up from germline, CDR1 is MNHEY and CDR2 is SVGEGT. The CDR3 loop is CATVPGGAYNEQFF. CDR3 sequence (DNA): TGTGCCACCGTGCCGGGAGGAGCTTACAATGAGCAGTTCTTC.

The rearrangement links TRBV29-1 to TRBJ1-1, with D hard to call. The CDR3 has 13 amino acids. The germline V gene encodes CDR1 SQVTM and CDR2 ANQGSEA. V lost 1 base and J 1 base, leaving 7 bases between the germline ends. The CDR3, as DNA: TGCAGCGTTGAAGGGTCCACGAACACTGAAGCTTTCTTT. Amino acid sequence: CSVEGSTNTEAFF.

In this sample, this clonotype turned up a few times. V is TRBV15 and J is TRBJ2-1; 9 nucleotides align to TRBD2. The V segment lost 4 bases and the J segment 7 bases; nucleotides outside the gene matches: 17. CDR1 is LNHNV, CDR2 YYDKDF, per germline (reference sequence). The CDR3 sequence is 18 residues long. The CDR3 region has the DNA TGTGCCACCAGCATAAAATTAGATGGCGGGAGGGCCGCGAATGAGCAGTTCTTC. Residues: CATSIKLDGGRAANEQFF.

This chain connects TRBV7-8 to TRBJ1-2; D is possibly TRBD1 (5 bases). CDR3 length: 12 amino acids. V was shortened by 6 bases and J by 8 bases, with 13 bases between the two germline ends. Germline V gene lookup returns CDR1 SGHVS and CDR2 FQNEAQ. The CDR3 bases are TGTGCCAGCAGTTTGGGGCTTGGGGGCTACACCTTC. This sequence encodes CASSLGLGGYTF.